This T cell receptor (beta chain) was documented in a study of cytomegalovirus exposure and HLA in healthy donors. For the study at large: The approximately 710 first-cohort repertoires and the 95 to 150 validation repertoires shared the same platform, a later analysis reported.

Germline V CDR1 and CDR2: SNHLY, FYNNEI. The CDR3 sequence is 14 residues long. V lost 1 base and J 7 bases, leaving 11 bases between the germline ends. Points on this clone: The antigen is not known.

Overall study findings and caveats: There were around 160 TCR beta chains listed as cytomegalovirus-associated. According to reports, the classifier identified cytomegalovirus status with high specificity and sensitivity.

TCRdb's copy holds only in-frame clones and misses some; the assay was immunoSEQ multiplex PCR. The data hold over 110,000 clones, with around 87% observed a single time. The gene calls are TRBV2 and TRBJ2-1; D is unresolved. The specimen was PBMCs. The sequence came from a young man in good health and CMV-seropositive. The CDR3 DNA sequence: TGTGCCAGCAGTGAAGGGGCCAGTGTAAATGAGCAGTTCTTC. As protein: CASSEGASVNEQFF.